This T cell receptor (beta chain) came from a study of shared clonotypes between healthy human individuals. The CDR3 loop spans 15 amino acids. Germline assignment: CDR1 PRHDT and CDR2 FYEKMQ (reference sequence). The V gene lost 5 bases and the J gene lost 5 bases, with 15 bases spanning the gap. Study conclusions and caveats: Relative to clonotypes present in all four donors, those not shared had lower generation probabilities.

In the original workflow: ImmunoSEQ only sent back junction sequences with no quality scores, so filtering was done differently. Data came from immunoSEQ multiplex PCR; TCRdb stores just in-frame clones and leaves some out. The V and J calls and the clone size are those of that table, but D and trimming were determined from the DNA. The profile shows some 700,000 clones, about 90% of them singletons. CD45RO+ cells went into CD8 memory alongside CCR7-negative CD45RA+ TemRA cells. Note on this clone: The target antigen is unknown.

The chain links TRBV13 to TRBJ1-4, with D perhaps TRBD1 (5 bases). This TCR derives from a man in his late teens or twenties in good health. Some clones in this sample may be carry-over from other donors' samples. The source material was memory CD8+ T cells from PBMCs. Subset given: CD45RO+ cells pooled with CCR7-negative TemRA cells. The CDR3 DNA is TGTGCCAGCAGCCTGACAGTTGGGAACAATGAAAAACTGTTTTTT. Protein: CASSLTVGNNEKLFF.